This T cell receptor (beta chain) was captured in a study of blood T cell repertoires in COVID-19. About the study: Researchers got acute and convalescent COVID-19 samples from the United States, Italy and Spain. PBMCs, B-cell-depleted T cells, or T cells provided the cDNA or gDNA that made up the material.

The repertoire was sequenced with immunoSEQ multiplex PCR; TCRdb's copy has only in-frame clones and lacks some. There are 85,000 to 110,000 clones in the sample; about 80% occur only once, and roughly 13% lies in the top ten. The sequence came from a human donor in a cohort sampled during active or convalescent COVID-19. Sequenced: peripheral blood.

CDR3 in DNA: TGTGCCAGCAGTGAATTCCAGGGTTTCGGCGAGCAGTACTTC. Its protein product is CASSEFQGFGEQYF. The gene calls are TRBV6-1 and TRBJ2-7; perhaps TRBD1 as D (5 bases). The CDR3 has 14 residues. V dropped 2 bases and J dropped 6 bases, with 14 bases sitting between them. Per germline, CDR1 MNHNS and CDR2 SASEGT.